Listed here is a single TCR beta chain. Antigen specificity is unknown. This entry is derived from a study of cytomegalovirus exposure and HLA in healthy donors. Looking at the study overall: Sequencing of about 179 million T cells in an earlier analysis found approximately 120 million unique TCR beta sequences. Study results and caveats: Earlier findings revealed that most TCR beta V segments proved productive either about 87% or about 30% of the time. Later, an analysis found that common viral pathogens appeared to be linked with several of the most significant clusters.

PCR involved 60 Vbeta and 13 Jbeta primers. Sequencing used immunoSEQ multiplex PCR; TCRdb keeps in-frame clones, though not all of them. The data hold 65,000 to 95,000 clones, with approximately 79% observed a single time. J gave up 4 bases and V 8 bases, and 12 bases lay outside the gene matches. The CDR3 is 15 amino acids. Germline CDR1 and CDR2: MNHEY and SVGAGI. The gene calls are TRBV6-5 and TRBJ2-5; 8 bases align to TRBD2. This TCR was sampled from a man younger than 40 in good health and CMV-seronegative. Sequencing was carried out using PBMCs. The CDR3 loop reads CASGSSGARLETQYF. CDR3 bases: TGTGCCAGCGGCAGTAGCGGGGCCCGTTTAGAGACCCAGTACTTC.